Listed here is a single T cell receptor beta chain. Its target is unknown. An even split of each subset's genomic DNA across several immunoSEQ plates was performed. Sequencing used immunoSEQ multiplex PCR; TCRdb keeps in-frame clones, though not all of them. The sample lists over 2 million clones, roughly 94% seen once, with roughly 0.13% in the top ten. This sample is part of a study of shared clonotypes between healthy human individuals. Study-wide findings and caveats: Non-shared clonotypes were found to have lower generation probabilities than the clonotypes that were shared by all four of the sorted-subset donors. A generally larger estimated richness was seen in naive subsets than in memory subsets.

The CDR3 loop spans 17 amino acids. Germline CDR1 and CDR2: LGHNA and YSLEER. Trimming pared 6 bases from V and 7 bases from J, leaving 25 bases between. Sequenced sample: naive CD4+ T cells sorted from blood. Documented subset: CD45RA+ positively selected. The clonotype was recovered from a man younger than 30 in good health. The V gene is TRBV4-3, the J gene TRBJ2-1, with D perhaps given as TRBD1 or TRBD2 (5 bases each). This CDR3 is CASSPSGTPALTNEQFF. In DNA, the CDR3 is TGCGCCAGCAGTCCCTCCGGGACGCCCGCCCTGACGAATGAGCAGTTCTTC.